These 15 T cell receptor beta chains originate from one sample sequenced in a study of blood T cell dynamics during melanoma immunotherapy. Time point meaning: pre-treatment baseline. TCRdb's table, derived via immunoSEQ multiplex PCR, lists solely in-frame clones and lacks some. The table records 15,000 to 20,000 clones, approximately 89% of them present only once. Here the sequenced sample was blood, taken from a patient treated with checkpoint blockade. These receptors came from a human donor with melanoma.

This clone was counted a few times. The CDR3 sequence is CASSTTGGGSYEQYF. The CDR3 bases are TGTGCCAGCAGCACCACAGGGGGAGGCTCCTACGAGCAGTACTTC. The chain carries TRBV7-9 and TRBJ2-7; 8 bases align to TRBD1. The CDR3 length is 15 residues. Germline values: CDR1 SEHNR, CDR2 FQNEAQ (reference sequence). Trimming at V came to 5 bases and at J to 0 bases, leaving 6 bases not matched to a gene.

This clone was seen a handful of times. The chain employs TRBV6-1 and TRBJ2-7; TRBD1 or TRBD2 may be the D gene (5 bases each). The germline V gene has CDR1 MNHNS and CDR2 SASEGT. The CDR3 runs 13 residues. V dropped 6 bases and J dropped 3 bases, with 12 bases sitting between them. CDR3 sequence: CASSRDQIYEQYF. DNA for the CDR3: TGTGCCAGCAGCAGGGACCAAATCTACGAGCAGTACTTC.

The chain joins TRBV6-5 to TRBJ2-1, with 9 bases that match TRBD2. The junction had 3 bases not matched to a gene; V was cut back by 0 bases and J by 6 bases. The V gene's germline CDR1 is MNHEY and CDR2 SVGAGI. The CDR3 is made up of 15 amino acids. CDR3 in amino acids: CASSYSRAGGNEQFF. The CDR3 DNA sequence: TGTGCCAGCAGTTACTCGCGAGCGGGGGGCAATGAGCAGTTCTTC.

This rearrangement joins TRBV27 to TRBJ2-3, with 8 bases fitting TRBD1. Germline values: CDR1 MNHEY, CDR2 SMNVEV (reference sequence). J was trimmed by 1 base and V by 4 bases; bases with no gene match: 4. This CDR3 is built from 15 residues. CDR3 residues: CASSYDRGGTDTQYF. The CDR3 nucleotides read TGTGCCAGCAGTTACGACAGGGGCGGCACAGATACGCAGTATTTT.

CDR3 sequence reads: CASSRGQEETQYF. The DNA for the CDR3 is TGCGCCAGCAGCCGCGGACAGGAAGAGACCCAGTACTTC. The chain recombines TRBV10-1 with TRBJ2-5; 7 nucleotides match TRBD1. V trimming: 6 bases; J trimming: 3 bases; junction bases outside the gene matches: 4. CDR1 is WNHNN and CDR2 is SYGVQD in the germline V gene (reference sequence). The CDR3 covers 13 residues.

The chain has TRBV5-6 and TRBJ1-2; D may be TRBD1 (6 bases). V was pared by 4 bases and J by 8 bases, with 27 bases between. CDR3 size: 17 residues. Germline V gene lookup returns CDR1 SGHDT and CDR2 YYEEEE. The CDR3 loop is CASSISPRTALRGGYTF. As DNA, the CDR3 is TGTGCCAGCAGCATATCCCCCCGGACGGCCCTTAGGGGGGGCTACACCTTC.

V and J are TRBV7-2 and TRBJ2-1, with 8 bases lining up with TRBD2. This CDR3 region has 14 residues. The junction had 7 bases not matched to a gene; V was cut back by 8 bases and J by 4 bases. Germline assignment: CDR1 SGHTA and CDR2 FQGNSA. The DNA for the CDR3 is TGTGCCAGCGACCTAACTAGCGGATACAATGAGCAGTTCTTC. It yields the protein CASDLTSGYNEQFF.

The chain couples TRBV29-1 to TRBJ1-2; possibly TRBD1 for D (6 bases). CDR3 length: 14 residues. CDR1 is SQVTM, CDR2 ANQGSEA, per germline. The ends were cut back, 7 bases at V and 0 bases at J, with 15 bases in the middle. CDR3 region: CSASGGTANYGYTF. The CDR3 nucleotides are TGCAGCGCCTCCGGGGGCACCGCTAACTATGGCTACACCTTC. The full variable domain, rest sourced from reference TRBV29-1 and TRBJ1-2, is SAVISQKPSRDICQRGTSLTIQCQVDSQVTMMFWYRQQPGQSLTLIATANQGSEATYESGFVIDKFPISRPNLTFSTLTVSNMSPEDSSIYLCSASGGTANYGYTFGSGTRLTVV.

This clone was seen a single time. This chain connects TRBV9 to TRBJ1-1; D call uncertain. Germline lookup yields CDR1 SGDLS and CDR2 YYNGEE. The CDR3 runs to 13 residues. Trimming left V 4 bases short and J 4 bases short, with 11 bases between. CDR3 region: CASSPRLGTEAFF. The CDR3 DNA is TGTGCCAGCAGCCCCCGCTTGGGCACTGAAGCTTTCTTT.

V usage is TRBV28 and J usage is TRBJ2-2; D remains unclear. This CDR3 spans 14 amino acids. Germline-derived CDR1 and CDR2 are MDHEN and SYDVKM. V was trimmed by 7 bases and J by 6 bases, leaving 15 bases between them. The CDR3 sequence is CASNPPPLSGELFF. CDR3 nucleotides: TGTGCCAGCAACCCCCCCCCACTTTCCGGGGAGCTGTTTTTT. The full variable domain, its missing parts supplied by reference TRBV28 and TRBJ2-2, is DVKVTQSSRYLVKRTGEKVFLECVQDMDHENMFWYRQDPGLGLRLIYFSYDVKMKEKGDIPEGYSVSREKKERFSLILESASTNQTSMYLCASNPPPLSGELFFGEGSRLTVL.

This rearrangement joins TRBV15 to TRBJ2-3, with D unclear. CDR1 is LNHNV, CDR2 YYDKDF, per germline (reference sequence). V was shortened by 1 base and J by 3 bases, with 2 bases between the two germline ends. The CDR3 is 12 residues long. CDR3: CATSRATDTQYF. DNA for the CDR3: TGTGCCACCAGCAGAGCAACAGATACGCAGTATTTT.

The chain joins TRBV5-1 to TRBJ1-2; 9 bases align to TRBD1. The V gene end was trimmed by 8 bases and the J gene end by 5 bases; junction bases not matched to a gene: 13. This CDR3 spans 15 amino acids. Germline CDR1 and CDR2: SGHRS and YFSETQ. The CDR3 region is CARFLRDREGYGYTF. CDR3 DNA sequence: TGCGCCAGATTTTTAAGGGACAGGGAGGGATATGGCTACACCTTC. Full variable domain (outside the CDR3, taken from reference TRBV5-1 and TRBJ1-2): KAGVTQTPRYLIKTRGQQVTLSCSPISGHRSVSWYQQTPGQGLQFLFEYFSETQRNKGNFPGRFSGRQFSNSRSEMNVSTLELGDSALYLCARFLRDREGYGYTFGSGTRLTVV.

This clone showed up just a few times. The chain carries TRBV18 and TRBJ2-1, with D possibly matching TRBD1 (6 bases). The germline V gene encodes CDR1 KGHSH and CDR2 LQKENI. The CDR3 runs 14 residues. Trimming cost V 4 bases and J 7 bases, with 14 bases left between them. The CDR3 protein is CASSHVQGKNEQFF. The CDR3 DNA sequence: TGTGCCAGCTCACATGTGCAGGGGAAGAATGAGCAGTTCTTC.

The V call is TRBV28, the J call TRBJ1-5; TRBD1 is a possible D gene (6 bases). Trimming removed 6 bases from V and 2 bases from J, with 14 bases in between. The CDR3 has 15 residues. Germline CDR1 is MDHEN and CDR2 is SYDVKM. CDR3: CASRGGDSGNQPQHF. The CDR3 DNA sequence: TGTGCCAGCAGAGGGGGGGACTCTGGCAATCAGCCCCAGCATTTT.

For the CDR3, the DNA is TGTGCCAGCAGTGAGGGGTCAGCCTACGAGCAGTACTTC. This sequence encodes CASSEGSAYEQYF. The chain is built from TRBV6-6 and TRBJ2-7; D might be TRBD1 or TRBD2, each matching 5 bases. This CDR3 has 13 amino acids. Germline-derived CDR1 and CDR2 are MNHNY and SVGAGI (reference sequence). V was trimmed by 5 bases and J by 2 bases, leaving 10 bases between them.